This TCR beta chain was identified in a study of spatial heterogeneity in lung cancer. Study observations and caveats: In tumors, expanded intratumoral alpha and beta TCR counts tracked mutation counts. Estimates put coverage of tumor T cells near 7% for alpha and roughly 12% for beta chains.

The study tagged each TCR cDNA molecule with a unique molecular identifier. MiXCR, applied by TCRdb to the 5' RACE reads, yields one record per CDR3 protein. Of 20,000 or so distinct CDR3 sequences in the sample, about 7.5% are singletons; the top ten hold about 23%. Time point reported: sample taken at primary tumor resection. There were roughly 78 donors, all of them untreated patients with early-stage non-small cell lung cancer. The study sequenced unsorted whole RNA from tumor, nontumor lung or frozen PBMC. This clonotype was counted a few times. Its specificity is unknown. Trimming cost V 3 bases and J 9 bases; bases outside gene matches: 12. Germline V gives CDR1 SGHRS, CDR2 YFSETQ. The CDR3 is 16 residues long.

The rearrangement uses TRBV5-1 and TRBJ2-1; 10 bases match TRBD2. The source of this sequence is a male donor with early-stage non-small cell lung cancer. Sequencing used lung tumor tissue, obtained at surgery. The CDR3 loop reads CASSSSAGGRLGEQFF. CDR3 sequence (DNA): TGCGCCAGCAGCTCCTCAGCGGGGGGGCGGCTGGGTGAGCAGTTCTTC.